The sequence of this T cell receptor beta chain was determined in a study of shared clonotypes between healthy human individuals. Germline CDR1 and CDR2: KGHSH and LQKENI. V shed 6 bases and J shed 2 bases, with 11 bases lying between them. The CDR3 length is 14 residues. Method: immunoSEQ multiplex PCR; TCRdb's copy keeps in-frame clones and lacks some. The profile shows roughly 2.2 million clones, approximately 95% of them singletons. The genes are TRBV18 and TRBJ2-4; D may be TRBD2 (5 bases). The source is a young man in good health. Some clones in this sample may be carry-over from other donors' samples. The source material was naive CD4+ T cells from PBMCs. Noted subset: CD45RA+ positively selected. In DNA form, the CDR3 reads TGTGCCAGCTCGCCGCCGGGAACCAAAAACATTCAGTACTTC. Residues: CASSPPGTKNIQYF. Variable domain in full (rest from reference TRBV18 and TRBJ2-4): NAGVMQNPRHLVRRRGQEARLRCSPMKGHSHVYWYRQLPEEGLKFMVYLQKENIIDESGMPKERFSAEFPKEGPSILRIQQVVRGDSAAYFCASSPPGTKNIQYFGAGTRLSVL.